These 11 T cell receptor beta chains came from one sample sequenced in a study of naive and memory T cell subsets. Points from the study as a whole: Naive repertoires, especially CD8, held a few larger clonotypes, possibly memory cells re-expressing CD45RA.

Both TRBC1 and TRBC2 were covered by a beta constant-region primer of two equimolar oligonucleotides. Ligated cDNA was amplified by four rounds of PCR with nested alpha and beta constant-region primers and SP2. TCRdb redid the calling of the UMI-ligation and nested PCR reads with MiXCR, one entry per CDR3 protein. This table holds about 90,000 distinct CDR3 sequences, approximately 10% found once. The antigens of these receptors remain unknown. The sequenced sample was naive CD4+ T cells from blood. The receptors here all came from a human donor in good health.

This clonotype was seen a handful of times. The chain joins TRBV11-2 to TRBJ1-2, with TRBD1 matching over 7 bases. Germline V CDR1 and CDR2: SGHAT, FQNNGV. The CDR3 contains 13 residues. Losses at the gene ends were 5 bases for V and 3 bases for J; bases not matched to a gene: 3. The CDR3 DNA is TGTGCCAGCAGCCGACAGGGAGACTATGGCTACACCTTC. Amino acid sequence: CASSRQGDYGYTF.

This clonotype has a handful of counts. This chain connects TRBV6-2 or TRBV6-3 to TRBJ1-1; D unresolved. The CDR3 loop spans 14 amino acids. V lost 0 bases and J 1 base, leaving 6 bases between the germline ends. The germline gives CDR1 MNHEY, CDR2 SVGEGT. The CDR3 DNA reads TGTGCCAGCAGTTACTCTGGCAGGAACACTGAAGCTTTCTTT. It codes for CASSYSGRNTEAFF.

The gene calls are TRBV21-1 and TRBJ2-1; the listed D gene, TRBD2, was not tested against the DNA. TRBV21-1 is a pseudogene. The CDR3 runs to 17 residues. The CDR3 region is CASSKARGSGSGNEQFF. CDR3 DNA: TGTGCCAGCAGCAAAGCGCGTGGTAGCGGGAGTGGGAATGAGCAGTTCTTC.

This clonotype was seen a handful of times. The chain is built from TRBV3-1 and TRBJ1-6; D remains unclear. The CDR3 length is 13 residues. Germline lookup yields CDR1 LGHDT and CDR2 YNNKEL (reference sequence). The V end was cut by 3 bases, the J end by 9 bases, with 9 bases between. The CDR3: CASSHEGVSPLHF. The CDR3 bases are TGTGCCAGCAGCCATGAGGGAGTTTCACCCCTCCACTTT.

This clonotype was seen many times. V and J are TRBV20-1 and TRBJ1-5; the D is unclear. Germline lookup yields CDR1 DFQATT and CDR2 SNEGSKA (reference sequence). This CDR3 comprises 13 residues. V lost 6 bases to trimming and J lost 0 bases, with 9 bases between them. The CDR3 loop is CSAWTASNQPQHF. The CDR3 nucleotides are TGCAGTGCCTGGACGGCTAGCAATCAGCCCCAGCATTTT.

CDR3 in amino acids: CASSVDDRENTGELFF. CDR3 nucleotide sequence: TGTGCCAGCAGTGTAGACGACAGAGAGAACACCGGGGAGCTGTTTTTT. V gene TRBV6-2 or TRBV6-3 combines with J gene TRBJ2-2; weak D call: TRBD1 (5 bases). Deletions cut 5 bases from V and 1 base from J, with 14 bases between. CDR1 is MNHEY and CDR2 is SVGEGT in the germline V gene. This CDR3 spans 16 amino acids.

This clonotype came up once. The rearrangement joins TRBV6-1 to TRBJ1-5, with TRBD1 identical over 7 bases. The CDR3 extends over 15 amino acids. With 8 bases clipped from V and 4 bases from J, the junction kept 11 bases outside the gene matches. Germline V lookup: CDR1 MNHNS, CDR2 SASEGT. The CDR3 DNA reads as TGTGCCAGCGATAGGACCTGGGACAGAAATCAGCCCCAGCATTTT. It translates to CASDRTWDRNQPQHF.

The genes are TRBV7-8 and TRBJ2-1, with 14 bases fitting TRBD2. Germline CDR1 reads SGHVS; CDR2 reads FQNEAQ. The V and J ends lost 5 bases and 8 bases, in that order; junction bases with no gene match: 20. This CDR3 has 20 amino acids. CDR3 bases: TGTGCCAGCAGCCGTGACGGACTAGCGGGGGGCCTCCCCCCCCGCGATGAGCAGTTCTTC. Translated: CASSRDGLAGGLPPRDEQFF.

This clonotype was counted between two and nine times. Here the CDR3 reads CASSLQPVGGNQYF. The CDR3 nucleotides read TGTGCCAGCAGCTTACAGCCGGTTGGAGGAAATCAGTACTTC. The V and J genes are TRBV7-2 and TRBJ2-7; D is perhaps TRBD2 (5 bases). In germline, CDR1 is SGHTA, CDR2 FQGNSA. The CDR3 consists of 14 residues. Trimming took 2 bases from V and 10 from J, leaving 18 bases between them.

This clonotype was seen ten or more times. J is TRBJ1-2 and V is TRBV6-1; TRBD1 might be the D (5 bases). V was shortened by 5 bases and J by 2 bases, with 9 bases between the two germline ends. CDR1 and CDR2 from the germline V gene are MNHNS and SASEGT. This CDR3 is built from 13 residues. The CDR3 protein is CASSRGLNYGYTF. The DNA for the CDR3 is TGTGCCAGCAGTAGGGGACTAAACTATGGCTACACCTTC.

This clonotype was seen a few times. The J gene is TRBJ2-7, the V gene TRBV21-1. TRBV21-1 represents a pseudogene. The CDR3 extends over 13 amino acids. DNA for the CDR3: TGTGCCAGCAGCAAAGCAGTACCCTACGAGCAGTACTTC. Amino acid sequence: CASSKAVPYEQYF.